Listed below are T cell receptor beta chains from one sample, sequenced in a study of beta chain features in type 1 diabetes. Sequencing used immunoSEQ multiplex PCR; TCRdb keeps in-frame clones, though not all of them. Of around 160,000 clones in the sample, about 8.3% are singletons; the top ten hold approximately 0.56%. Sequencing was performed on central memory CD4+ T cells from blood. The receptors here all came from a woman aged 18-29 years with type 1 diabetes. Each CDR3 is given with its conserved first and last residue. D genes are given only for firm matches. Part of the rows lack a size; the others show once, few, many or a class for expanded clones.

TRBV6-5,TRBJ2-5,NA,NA,CASSYSRGLQYF,TGTGCCAGCAGTTACTCGAGGGGACTCCAGTACTTC
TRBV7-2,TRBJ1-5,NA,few,CASSLGGSSNQPQHF,TGTGCCAGCAGCTTAGGAGGGAGTAGCAATCAGCCCCAGCATTTT
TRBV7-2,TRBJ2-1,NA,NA,CASSLGSGSGEQFF,TGTGCCAGCAGCTTAGGTAGCGGTTCGGGTGAGCAGTTCTTC
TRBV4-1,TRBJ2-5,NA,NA,CASSQDLYAGETQYF,TGCGCCAGCAGCCAAGATCTTTATGCAGGAGAGACCCAGTACTTC
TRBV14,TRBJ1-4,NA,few,CASSPRQSNEKLFF,TGTGCCAGCAGCCCGAGACAGTCTAATGAAAAACTGTTTTTT
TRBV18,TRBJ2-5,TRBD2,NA,CASSPLNLAGEETQYF,TGTGCCAGCTCACCACTAAATCTAGCGGGAGAAGAGACCCAGTACTTC
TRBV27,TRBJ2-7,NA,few,CASSLSGQGGKQYF,TGTGCCAGCAGTTTATCGGGGCAGGGGGGAAAGCAGTACTTC
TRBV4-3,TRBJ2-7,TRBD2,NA,CASSQDHRRDYSYEQYF,TGCGCCAGCAGCCAAGATCATCGGCGGGACTACTCCTACGAGCAGTACTTC
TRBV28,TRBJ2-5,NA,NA,CASSPPNPGTQYF,TGTGCCAGCAGTCCACCCAACCCGGGGACCCAGTACTTC
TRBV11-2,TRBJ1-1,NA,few,CASSWAGGMNTEAFF,TGTGCCAGCAGCTGGGCGGGAGGGATGAACACTGAAGCTTTCTTT
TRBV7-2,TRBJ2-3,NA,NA,CASSLGLGGDTQYF,TGTGCCAGCAGCTTAGGGCTGGGGGGAGATACGCAGTATTTT
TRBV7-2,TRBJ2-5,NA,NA,CASSRDTQETQYF,TGTGCCAGCAGCAGGGACACCCAAGAGACCCAGTACTTC
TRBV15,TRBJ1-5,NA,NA,CATSRGGQPQHF,TGTGCCACCAGCCGGGGGGGCCAGCCCCAGCATTTT
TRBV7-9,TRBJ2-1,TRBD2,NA,CASSLLAGGPNNEQFF,TGTGCCAGCAGCTTACTAGCGGGAGGGCCTAACAATGAGCAGTTCTTC
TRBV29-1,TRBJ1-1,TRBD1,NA,CSVTLQGSNTEAFF,TGCAGCGTCACCTTACAGGGGTCAAACACTGAAGCTTTCTTT
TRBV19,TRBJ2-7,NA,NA,CASSILSSDRTSYEQYF,TGTGCCAGTAGTATCCTAAGCTCCGACAGGACCTCCTACGAGCAGTACTTC
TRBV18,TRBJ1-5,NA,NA,CASSLEEAQPQHF,TGTGCCAGCTCACTCGAGGAGGCTCAGCCCCAGCATTTT
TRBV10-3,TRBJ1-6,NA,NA,CAIRGQLGNSPLHF,TGTGCCATCCGAGGGCAGCTCGGGAATTCACCCCTCCACTTT
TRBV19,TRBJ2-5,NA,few,CASSIIRGETQYF,TGTGCCAGTAGTATAATCAGGGGAGAGACCCAGTACTTC
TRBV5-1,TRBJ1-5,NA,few,CASSLGANQPQHF,TGCGCCAGCAGCTTGGGAGCAAATCAGCCCCAGCATTTT
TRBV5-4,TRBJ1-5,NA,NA,CASSSRMENQPQHF,TGTGCCAGCAGCTCCCGCATGGAGAATCAGCCCCAGCATTTT
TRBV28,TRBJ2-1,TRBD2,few,CASTAGGPPLYEQFF,TGTGCCAGCACAGCGGGAGGGCCCCCTTTGTATGAGCAGTTCTTC
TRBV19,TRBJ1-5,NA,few,CASSTTSGYSNQPQHF,TGTGCCAGTAGTACTACCTCCGGGTATAGCAATCAGCCCCAGCATTTT
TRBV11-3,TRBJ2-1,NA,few,CASSLRVNNEQFF,TGTGCCAGCAGCTTACGGGTTAACAATGAGCAGTTCTTC
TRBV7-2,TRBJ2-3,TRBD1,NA,CASSLGQGPVDTQYF,TGTGCCAGCAGCTTAGGACAGGGGCCGGTGGATACGCAGTATTTT
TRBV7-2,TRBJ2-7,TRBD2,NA,CASSLGQSTWGGSYEQYF,TGTGCCAGCAGCTTAGGACAGTCAACCTGGGGGGGCTCCTACGAGCAGTACTTC
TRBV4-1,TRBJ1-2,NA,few,CASSQEHRAGYTF,TGCGCCAGCAGCCAAGAACACAGGGCGGGCTACACCTTC
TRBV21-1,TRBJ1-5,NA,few,CASSKARGIDQPQHF,TGTGCCAGCAGCAAAGCAAGAGGGATAGATCAGCCCCAGCATTTT
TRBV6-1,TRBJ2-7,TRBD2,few,CASRPSGRALDF,TGTGCCAGCAGACCTAGCGGGAGGGCTCTGGACTTC
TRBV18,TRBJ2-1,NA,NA,CASSNDQGDEQFF,TGTGCCAGCTCAAACGATCAGGGCGATGAGCAGTTCTTC
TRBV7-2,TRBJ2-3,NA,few,CASSPARTDTQYF,TGTGCCAGCAGCCCGGCCAGGACAGATACGCAGTATTTT
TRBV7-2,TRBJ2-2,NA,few,CASSLEILRAGELFF,TGTGCCAGCAGCTTAGAGATATTGCGCGCCGGGGAGCTGTTTTTT
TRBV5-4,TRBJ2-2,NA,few,CASSFRAGAETGELFF,TGTGCCAGCAGCTTTCGGGCGGGGGCCGAGACCGGGGAGCTGTTTTTT
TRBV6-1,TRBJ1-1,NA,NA,CASSESGGITEAFF,TGTGCCAGCAGTGAGTCTGGGGGGATCACTGAAGCTTTCTTT
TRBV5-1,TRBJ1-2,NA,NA,CASSHADSGYTF,TGCGCCAGCAGCCACGCGGATAGTGGCTACACCTTC
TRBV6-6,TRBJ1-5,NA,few,CASSFYNQPQHF,TGTGCCAGCAGTTTTTATAATCAGCCCCAGCATTTT
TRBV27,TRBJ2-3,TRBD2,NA,CASSLAGAGTDTQYF,TGTGCCAGCTCTTTAGCGGGAGCGGGCACAGATACGCAGTATTTT
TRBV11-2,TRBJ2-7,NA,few,CASSLGPGVYEQYF,TGTGCCAGCAGCCTAGGGCCGGGGGTCTACGAGCAGTACTTC
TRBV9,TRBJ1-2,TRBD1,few,CASSPRTGDGYTF,TGTGCCAGCAGCCCCCGGACAGGGGATGGCTACACCTTC
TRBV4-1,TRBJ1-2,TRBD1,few,CASSQRTGTGNGYTF,TGCGCCAGCAGCCAAAGGACCGGGACAGGGAATGGCTACACCTTC
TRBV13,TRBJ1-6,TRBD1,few,CASSARLEGATSPPLHF,TGTGCCAGCAGCGCGAGGCTCGAGGGGGCTACCAGTCCACCCCTCCACTTT
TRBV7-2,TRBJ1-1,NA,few,CASSLGGEAFF,TGTGCCAGCAGCTTGGGGGGTGAAGCTTTCTTT
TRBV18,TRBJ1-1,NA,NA,CASSPRGVSGAEAFF,TGTGCCAGCTCACCACGTGGGGTTTCGGGGGCTGAAGCTTTCTTT
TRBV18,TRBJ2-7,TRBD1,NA,CASSPGTGAYEQYF,TGTGCCAGCTCACCCGGGACAGGAGCCTACGAGCAGTACTTC
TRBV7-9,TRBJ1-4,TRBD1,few,CASSPRGQLNEKLFF,TGTGCCAGCAGCCCCCGGGGACAGCTGAATGAAAAACTGTTTTTT